This T cell receptor beta chain is drawn from a study of T cells in Graves' hyperthyroidism and ophthalmopathy. In the study overall: Peripheral blood was secured at the point of initial diagnosis, before any treatment.

General study findings and limits: Most thyroid clonotypes expanded above 0.001 were also detected in blood. A median roughly six months before onset, the model predicted ophthalmopathy.

This clonotype was seen at least ten times. Its specificity is unknown. This CDR3 has 16 amino acids. The V end was cut by 3 bases, the J end by 4 bases, with 18 bases between. Ophthalmopathy in the patients scored at least 3 on Clinical Activity Score and at least 4 on NOSPECS grade, lasting under 3 months. Template material for amplifying TCR beta CDR3 regions consisted of RNA transcripts. TCR CDR3 underwent first-round RT-PCR with the HTBI primer set. MiXCR, run by TCRdb on the multiplex PCR reads, gives a single entry per CDR3 protein. The repertoire holds about 380,000 distinct CDR3 sequences, with about 14% as singletons.

The chain employs TRBV12-3 or TRBV12-4 and TRBJ1-2, with unresolved D. This sequence originates from a woman aged 25 to 39 with Graves' ophthalmopathy. Sample: blood. This chain's CDR3 is CASSFGQISLGYGYTF. The CDR3 DNA follows: TGTGCCAGCAGTTTCGGTCAGATCTCCCTGGGCTATGGCTACACCTTC.